This passage covers 6 T cell receptor beta chains from one sample sequenced in a study of blood T cell repertoires in COVID-19. Sequencing was performed with immunoSEQ multiplex PCR; in TCRdb, only in-frame clones are kept and a portion is missing. The sample lists approximately 280,000 clones, approximately 83% seen once, with around 2.1% in the top ten. Sequencing used peripheral blood. The receptors were gathered from a woman aged 30 to 39 who had recovered from COVID-19.

Here the CDR3 reads CASSAGTGPGELFF. For the CDR3, the DNA is TGTGCCAGCAGCGCGGGGACAGGGCCCGGGGAGCTGTTTTTT. The rearrangement uses TRBV5-6 and TRBJ2-2; 9 bases are shared with TRBD1. The CDR3 loop spans 14 amino acids. Germline trimming cut 4 bases from V and 6 bases from J; bases unmatched to any gene: 4. The germline V gene has CDR1 SGHDT and CDR2 YYEEEE. The variable domain in full, with the rest retrieved from reference TRBV5-6 and TRBJ2-2, is DAGVTQSPTHLIKTRGQQVTLRCSPKSGHDTVSWYQQALGQGPQFIFQYYEEEERQRGNFPDRFSGHQFPNYSSELNVNALLLGDSALYLCASSAGTGPGELFFGEGSRLTVL.

The chain combines TRBV19 with TRBJ2-1; 14 bases match TRBD2. Germline trimming cut 6 bases from V and 7 bases from J; bases unmatched to any gene: 5. Germline V gene lookup returns CDR1 LNHDA and CDR2 SQIVND (reference sequence). This CDR3 comprises 15 residues. The CDR3, as DNA: TGTGCCAGTAGCCAGACTAGCGGGGGGGCTAATGAGCAGTTCTTC. Amino acids: CASSQTSGGANEQFF. Together with reference TRBV19 and TRBJ2-1, the CDR3 gives the full variable domain: DGGITQSPKYLFRKEGQNVTLSCEQNLNHDAMYWYRQDPGQGLRLIYYSQIVNDFQKGDIAEGYSVSREKKESFPLTVTSAQKNPTAFYLCASSQTSGGANEQFFGPGTRLTVL.

The rearrangement links TRBV18 to TRBJ2-4; possibly TRBD2 for D (5 bases). The CDR3 runs to 15 residues. Trimming cost V 2 bases and J 0 bases, with 8 bases left between them. Per germline, CDR1 KGHSH and CDR2 LQKENI. CDR3 residues: CASSPAGLAKNIQYF. The CDR3 region has the DNA TGTGCCAGCTCACCAGCCGGACTAGCCAAAAACATTCAGTACTTC.

This chain joins TRBV12-3 or TRBV12-4 and TRBJ2-3, with a possible D match to TRBD2 (6 bases). The CDR3 runs 13 residues. Trimming left V 6 bases short and J 4 bases short, with 11 bases between. The CDR3 region has the DNA TGTGCCAGCAGCCCGGGGGTAGCAGATACGCAGTATTTT. Its translation: CASSPGVADTQYF.

This chain joins TRBV2 and TRBJ2-7; 7 nucleotides match TRBD1. V dropped 3 bases and J dropped 5; count of bases not matched to a gene: 10. CDR3 length: 15 amino acids. Germline V gene sequence: CDR1 SNHLY, CDR2 FYNNEI. The CDR3 spells CASSDLGTEVHEQYF. CDR3 sequence (DNA): TGTGCCAGCAGTGACCTCGGGACAGAGGTCCACGAGCAGTACTTC.

This chain uses TRBV19 with TRBJ1-3; D is ambiguous. This CDR3 is 14 amino acids long. CDR1 and CDR2 (germline): LNHDA, SQIVND (reference sequence). The germline V and J ends were trimmed by 5 bases and 2 bases, with 10 bases remaining between them. The CDR3 DNA reads as TGTGCCAGTAGTGCGGAGTTAACTGGAAACACCATATATTTT. Its protein is CASSAELTGNTIYF.